The 21 T cell receptor beta chains reported below all come from one sample, sequenced in a study of blood T cells in healthy people across ages. Sample-barcoded 5' priming and a J-beta primer mix drove a second PCR of 7 to 11 cycles. TCRdb re-called the 5' RACE reads through MiXCR, storing one row per CDR3 protein. The table lists roughly 1 million distinct CDR3 sequences, 20% to 25% of them singletons. This sample also appeared in a second study, on T cells of mothers and their children.

The sequencing input was blood. The receptor source for this set is a girl aged 2-10 years in good health.

CDR3 sequence (DNA): TGTGCCAGCAGTTTACAGTCGGGACCAAGCCCAGATACGCAGTATTTT. This encodes CASSLQSGPSPDTQYF. V usage is TRBV27 and J usage is TRBJ2-3, with D perhaps being TRBD1 or TRBD2 (5 bases each). CDR3 length equals 16 residues. Per germline, CDR1 MNHEY and CDR2 SMNVEV (reference sequence). The germline V and J ends were trimmed by 2 bases and 4 bases, with 16 bases remaining between them.

The V call is TRBV29-1, the J call TRBJ2-7, with 9 nucleotides matching TRBD1. Germline V gene lookup returns CDR1 SQVTM and CDR2 ANQGSEA. Trimming at V came to 5 bases and at J to 3 bases, leaving 5 bases not matched to a gene. The CDR3 length is 13 residues. CDR3 in DNA: TGCAGCGTTCTTAAGGACAGGGGCTACGAGCAGTACTTC. As protein: CSVLKDRGYEQYF.

There are a few counts of this clonotype. The genes are TRBV13 and TRBJ2-3, with D possibly matching TRBD2 (6 bases). With 0 bases removed from V and 4 bases from J, the gap between germline ends came to 11 bases. Germline CDR1 PRHDT, CDR2 FYEKMQ (reference sequence). The CDR3 totals 15 residues. CDR3 DNA: TGTGCCAGCAGCTTAGGCTCCGCGGGGTCAGATACGCAGTATTTT. Protein sequence: CASSLGSAGSDTQYF.

This clonotype has a handful of counts. The CDR3 here is CASRPGTPGNSPLHF. Here the CDR3 DNA reads TGTGCCAGCAGGCCCGGGACCCCGGGTAATTCACCCCTCCACTTT. This chain links TRBV28 with TRBJ1-6; D may be TRBD1 (5 bases). The CDR3 contains 15 residues. Germline lookup yields CDR1 MDHEN and CDR2 SYDVKM. The V and J ends lost 6 bases and 6 bases respectively, with 15 bases between them.

The rearrangement uses TRBV7-9 and TRBJ2-1, with 9 bases aligning to TRBD2. This CDR3 comprises 14 residues. The germline V gene encodes CDR1 SEHNR and CDR2 FQNEAQ (reference sequence). Trimming removed 5 bases from V and 6 bases from J; junction bases left unmatched: 5. The CDR3 reads CASSPLAGTNEQFF. In DNA, the CDR3 is TGTGCCAGCAGCCCGCTAGCGGGGACCAATGAGCAGTTCTTC.

The rearrangement uses TRBV20-1 and TRBJ1-4; weak D call: TRBD1 (6 bases). Trimming removed 1 base at V and 5 bases at J, with 14 bases between. The CDR3 runs 15 residues. Germline V CDR1 and CDR2: DFQATT, SNEGSKA (reference sequence). CDR3 nucleotide sequence: TGCAGTGCTAGAGCGAACTCTACAGGGAATGAAAAACTGTTTTTT. Its protein is CSARANSTGNEKLFF.

This clonotype was counted once. The rearrangement uses TRBV28 and TRBJ1-2; perhaps TRBD1 as D (6 bases). The CDR3 has 13 residues. Per the germline V gene, CDR1 is MDHEN and CDR2 is SYDVKM. The germline V and J ends were trimmed by 7 bases and 8 bases, with 17 bases remaining between them. CDR3 protein: CASKIGGAGGYTF. Here the CDR3 DNA reads TGTGCCAGCAAAATCGGGGGCGCCGGAGGCTACACCTTC.

The chain joins TRBV10-2 to TRBJ2-1, with 11 bases lining up with TRBD1. The CDR3 length is 17 residues. J lost 7 bases, V lost 6 bases, and 14 bases had no gene match. Germline CDR1 reads WSHSY; CDR2 reads SAAADI. As DNA, the CDR3 is TGCGCCAGCAGGGACAATACGGGACAGGGGGGGTGGAATGAGCAGTTCTTC. The encoded protein is CASRDNTGQGGWNEQFF.

This clonotype occurred a few times. The chain links TRBV28 to TRBJ2-5; D is possibly TRBD1 or TRBD2 (5 bases each). Germline V gene lookup returns CDR1 MDHEN and CDR2 SYDVKM. The V and J ends lost 3 bases and 5 bases respectively, with 16 bases between them. CDR3 size: 15 residues. The CDR3 bases are TGTGCCAGCAGTTTCGCGCAGGGAGCCCGGGAGACCCAGTACTTC. As protein: CASSFAQGARETQYF.

As to this clonotype: The junction and the germline gene differ at one end; a read error may be behind it. The chain links TRBV2 to TRBJ2-4; D ambiguous. Looked up from germline, CDR1 is SNHLY and CDR2 is FYNNEI. The length of the CDR3 is 15 residues. The CDR3 reads CVSASPLSPLNIQYF. In nucleotides, the CDR3 is TGTGTCAGCGCTTCGCCCTTATCACCTCTTAACATTCAGTACTTC.

The genes are TRBV29-1 and TRBJ1-2; D might be TRBD1 (5 bases). The CDR3 is 13 residues long. Germline-derived CDR1 and CDR2 are SQVTM and ANQGSEA. The V end was cut by 5 bases, the J end by 5 bases, with 15 bases between. The CDR3 DNA reads TGCAGCGTTAGATGGACCGACAGTTATGGCTACACCTTC. The encoded protein is CSVRWTDSYGYTF. The whole variable domain, remainder taken from reference TRBV29-1 and TRBJ1-2, is SAVISQKPSRDICQRGTSLTIQCQVDSQVTMMFWYRQQPGQSLTLIATANQGSEATYESGFVIDKFPISRPNLTFSTLTVSNMSPEDSSIYLCSVRWTDSYGYTFGSGTRLTVV.

In regard to this clonotype: No conserved phenylalanine or tryptophan ends this CDR3, so it is likely a read error. CDR3 DNA: TGCAGCGTAAATGGAGGGTATGGTTACGAGCAGTACCTC. Translated, it gives CSVNGGYGYEQYL. This chain joins TRBV29-1 and TRBJ2-7; perhaps TRBD2 as D (6 bases). The CDR3 covers 13 residues. Trimming left V 6 bases short and J 4 bases short, with 16 bases between. The germline V gene has CDR1 SQVTM and CDR2 ANQGSEA.

V is TRBV12-3 or TRBV12-4 and J is TRBJ2-2; 7 positions agree with TRBD2. The CDR3 sequence is 16 residues long. With V trimmed by 7 bases and J by 6 bases, 14 bases remained unmatched. Here the CDR3 DNA reads TGTGCCAGCACTAAGGGAGCGGGACTTCGAGCCGGGGAGCTGTTTTTT. Its protein product is CASTKGAGLRAGELFF.

V is TRBV5-1 and J is TRBJ2-5; 7 nucleotides agree with TRBD2. The tail of the sequence fits TRBJ2-1 better, so the J call may be wrong. Germline assignment: CDR1 SGHRS and CDR2 YFSETQ. This CDR3 contains 17 residues. CDR3 sequence reads: CASGPPASGGRYNEQFF. The CDR3 DNA follows: TGCGCCAGCGGCCCCCCAGCGTCCGGGGGGAGGTACAATGAGCAGTTCTTC.

The V gene is TRBV19, the J gene TRBJ1-5; D unresolved. Trimming shortened V by 3 bases and J by 0 bases, and 9 bases separated the two germline ends. This CDR3 spans 15 amino acids. The V gene's germline CDR1 is LNHDA and CDR2 SQIVND (reference sequence). CDR3 coding DNA: TGTGCCAGTAGTATGGTCGCCTATAGCAATCAGCCCCAGCATTTT. This codes for CASSMVAYSNQPQHF.

This chain uses TRBV10-2 with TRBJ2-7, with no clear D. The germline V gene encodes CDR1 WSHSY and CDR2 SAAADI. The CDR3 spans 13 residues. Deletions cut 4 bases from V and 2 bases from J, with 9 bases between. The CDR3 sequence: CASSGGITYEQYF. CDR3 DNA: TGCGCCAGCAGTGGAGGCATAACCTACGAGCAGTACTTC.

The rearrangement uses TRBV7-2 and TRBJ1-1, with D perhaps TRBD1 (5 bases). Germline CDR1 is SGHTA and CDR2 is FQGNSA. This CDR3 has 14 residues. The germline V and J ends were trimmed by 6 bases and 5 bases, with 16 bases remaining between them. CDR3 DNA sequence: TGTGCCAGCAGTCCGACAGTTGAAGGGACTGAAGCTTTCTTT. Protein sequence: CASSPTVEGTEAFF.

The table lists this clonotype with a few counts. The rearrangement links TRBV5-1 to TRBJ2-1, with D perhaps matching TRBD2 (5 bases). This CDR3 spans 12 amino acids. The germline V gene has CDR1 SGHRS and CDR2 YFSETQ. Between the trimmed V and J ends, which lost 3 bases and 9 bases, there was a span of 10 bases. This CDR3 reads CASSYAGSEQFF. The CDR3 DNA sequence: TGCGCCAGCAGCTATGCGGGCAGTGAGCAGTTCTTC. Together with reference TRBV5-1 and TRBJ2-1, the CDR3 gives the full variable domain: KAGVTQTPRYLIKTRGQQVTLSCSPISGHRSVSWYQQTPGQGLQFLFEYFSETQRNKGNFPGRFSGRQFSNSRSEMNVSTLELGDSALYLCASSYAGSEQFFGPGTRLTVL.

This clonotype showed up just a few times. The chain employs TRBV18 and TRBJ1-1; no definite D call. Germline V gives CDR1 KGHSH, CDR2 LQKENI. V lost 2 bases and J lost 4, with 17 bases in between. This CDR3 contains 16 residues. The CDR3: CASSPGPAGPRTEAFF. CDR3 in DNA: TGTGCCAGCTCACCAGGTCCGGCAGGTCCGCGCACTGAAGCTTTCTTT. The full variable domain, its missing parts supplied by reference TRBV18 and TRBJ1-1, is NAGVMQNPRHLVRRRGQEARLRCSPMKGHSHVYWYRQLPEEGLKFMVYLQKENIIDESGMPKERFSAEFPKEGPSILRIQQVVRGDSAAYFCASSPGPAGPRTEAFFGQGTRLTVV.

This clonotype was seen more than once but under ten times. V is TRBV10-3 and J is TRBJ2-5; perhaps TRBD2 as D (6 bases). Germline V gene data show CDR1 as ENHRY and CDR2 as SYGVKD. V lost 2 bases to trimming and J lost 5 bases, with 9 bases between them. This CDR3 spans 13 amino acids. CDR3 DNA: TGTGCCATCAGTGAGCCGGGGGAGGAGACCCAGTACTTC. It encodes CAISEPGEETQYF.

This clonotype turned up a few times. The chain links TRBV7-9 to TRBJ1-1; tentatively, D is TRBD1 (5 bases). The CDR3 is 15 residues long. V lost 6 bases, J lost 1 base, and 15 bases lay in between. Looked up from germline, CDR1 is SEHNR and CDR2 is FQNEAQ (reference sequence). The CDR3 spells CASSPGEGRNTEAFF. The CDR3 DNA reads TGTGCCAGCAGTCCAGGTGAGGGACGGAACACTGAAGCTTTCTTT. Looking up the rest from reference TRBV7-9 and TRBJ1-1 gives the full variable domain: DTGVSQNPRHKITKRGQNVTFRCDPISEHNRLYWYRQTLGQGPEFLTYFQNEAQLEKSRLLSDRFSAERPKGSFSTLEIQRTEQGDSAMYLCASSPGEGRNTEAFFGQGTRLTVV.